A selection of T cell receptor beta chains follows, all from one sample in a study of CD8 T cells in ankylosing spondylitis. TCRdb analysed the 5' RACE reads with MiXCR anew, one entry per CDR3 protein. The sample holds 150,000 to 200,000 distinct CDR3 sequences, 10% to 15% seen once. The sample comprised blood, either unsorted or a sorted T cell fraction (not recorded which). The receptors originated from a female donor with ankylosing spondylitis or in good health (not recorded which). Each CDR3 is given with its conserved first and last residue. D genes are given only for firm matches. A row's size may be missing; if present it is once, few, many or a size class.

v_call	clone_size	d_call	j_call	cdr3_nt	cdr3_aa
TRBV7-2	many	.	TRBJ2-7	TGTGCCAGCAGCTTAGCCCGGGACAACTCCTACGAGCAGTACTTC	CASSLARDNSYEQYF
TRBV2	many	.	TRBJ2-7	TGTGCCACTGCAGGCGAATACTACGAGCAGTACTTC	CATAGEYYEQYF
TRBV7-9	many	.	TRBJ2-1	TGTGCCAGCAGCACCCGAGGCCGACTCACGTACAATGAGCAGTTCTTC	CASSTRGRLTYNEQFF
TRBV20-1	many	.	TRBJ1-6	TGCAGTGCTAGAGTAGGGGAGGACAATTCACCCCTCCACTTT	CSARVGEDNSPLHF
TRBV20-1	.	TRBD1	TRBJ1-6	TGCAGTGCTAGAGTCGAGGACAGGGGATCCTATAATTCACCCCTCCACTTT	CSARVEDRGSYNSPLHF
TRBV30	.	TRBD1	TRBJ1-1	TGTGCCTGGAGTGTCATTTTAGGGACAGCCAACACTGAAGCTTTCTTT	CAWSVILGTANTEAFF
TRBV12-3/TRBV12-4	many	.	TRBJ1-5	TGTGCCAGCAGTTTTGGGTGGGTAGGAGAAAATAGCAATCAGCCCCAGCATTTT	CASSFGWVGENSNQPQHF
TRBV12-3/TRBV12-4	.	.	TRBJ1-2	TGTGCCAGCAGCCAGACCGGGACATCCCCCTCTTACACCTTC	CASSQTGTSPSYTF
TRBV7-3	many	.	TRBJ2-3	TGTGCCAGCAGCTTAGATGGGAGAGATACGCAGTATTTT	CASSLDGRDTQYF
TRBV7-9	.	.	TRBJ2-4	TGTGCCAGCAGCTTAGAAACGAGAGACTCGGAGTACTTC	CASSLETRDSEYF
TRBV7-6	.	TRBD2	TRBJ2-3	TGTGCCAGCAGCTTAGTAAGCGGGGCCAGAGATACGCAGTATTTT	CASSLVSGARDTQYF
TRBV19	.	TRBD2	TRBJ2-1	TGTGCCAGTAGTATTTTGCTAGCGGCATACAATGAGCAGTTCTTC	CASSILLAAYNEQFF
TRBV7-9	many	.	TRBJ1-1	TGTGCCAGCAGCTTAGCAGGGGAGGAAGCTTTCTTT	CASSLAGEEAFF
TRBV29-1	many	TRBD1	TRBJ1-2	TGCAGCGCCAGGGACAGCCTATATGGCTACACCTTC	CSARDSLYGYTF
TRBV7-9	.	.	TRBJ1-1	TGTGCCAGCAGCCCAACGACCCTAATGAACACTGAAGCTTTCTTT	CASSPTTLMNTEAFF
TRBV7-2	many	.	TRBJ2-3	TGTGCCAGCAGCGATCCAGTCACAGATACGCAGTATTTT	CASSDPVTDTQYF
TRBV4-2	.	TRBD1	TRBJ2-7	TGTGCCAGCAGCCCCGGGACAGGGGGTTTCTACGAGCAGTACTTC	CASSPGTGGFYEQYF
TRBV9	.	.	TRBJ1-1	TGTGCCAGCAGCGTAGTGGGGGGCTCTGAAGCTTTCTTT	CASSVVGGSEAFF
TRBV19	few	.	TRBJ1-2	TGTGCCAGTAGTATAGATCAAAACGGCTACACCTTC	CASSIDQNGYTF
TRBV10-3	.	TRBD2	TRBJ2-1	TGTGCCATCAGCCTCTCTGGCGGGAGCACCTACAATGAGCAGTTCTTC	CAISLSGGSTYNEQFF
TRBV4-2	many	.	TRBJ1-2	TGTGCCAGCAGCCAAGATATGGCAGCGGACTATGGCTACACCTTC	CASSQDMAADYGYTF
TRBV3-1	many	.	TRBJ2-7	TGTGCCAGCACCGTAGGACAGGAGGGCTCCTACGAGCAGTACTTC	CASTVGQEGSYEQYF
TRBV7-2	.	.	TRBJ2-7	TGTGCCAGCAGCCCTAGGAGGGCGTCCTACGAGCAGTACTTC	CASSPRRASYEQYF
TRBV6-1	once	.	TRBJ2-7	TGTGCCAGCCCGAACCTAGCATACACCGAGCAGTACTTC	CASPNLAYTEQYF
TRBV5-1	many	.	TRBJ1-3	TGCGCCAGCAGCTTCGAGGGCTCTGGAAACACCATATATTTT	CASSFEGSGNTIYF
TRBV7-2	few	.	TRBJ1-1	TGTGCCAGTACAGCTAACACTGAAGCTTTCTTT	CASTANTEAFF
TRBV24-1	few	TRBD1	TRBJ2-7	TGTGCCACCAGTGGTCCGGGACAGGGGACCTACGAGCAGTACTTC	CATSGPGQGTYEQYF
TRBV5-4	.	.	TRBJ1-3	TGTGCCAGCAGCTCCAACTCTGGAAACACCATATATTTT	CASSSNSGNTIYF
TRBV5-1	.	.	TRBJ2-3	TGCGCCAGCAGCTTTGCAAGCGGACCCGGGACAGATACGCAGTATTTT	CASSFASGPGTDTQYF
TRBV20-1	.	TRBD1	TRBJ1-5	TGCAGTGCCAATTTCCGGGACAGGGGGTTTCATCAGCCCCAGCATTTT	CSANFRDRGFHQPQHF
TRBV6-2/TRBV6-3	few	.	TRBJ2-1	TGTGCCAGTAGTCCAGGGGGGAGGGTTTGGCGGGTCTTCAGGTCCTACAATGAGCAGTTCTTC	CASSPGGRVWRVFRSYNEQFF
TRBV12-3/TRBV12-4	many	TRBD2	TRBJ2-5	TGTGCCAGCAGCAGACTAGCTGGAGAGACCCAGTACTTC	CASSRLAGETQYF
TRBV5-1	many	.	TRBJ1-1	TGCGCCAGCAGCTTGGTGACAGTGAACACTGAAGCTTTCTTT	CASSLVTVNTEAFF
TRBV20-1	.	TRBD1	TRBJ2-1	TGCAGTGCTACAACCGGGACAGGGGGGAACAATGAGCAGTTCTTC	CSATTGTGGNNEQFF
TRBV7-9	many	.	TRBJ2-5	TGTGCCAGCAGCACCCGGGACGGCCGAGGGGAGACCCAGTACTTC	CASSTRDGRGETQYF
TRBV20-1	many	TRBD2	TRBJ2-1	TGCAGTGCCGAAATCCTAGCGGGAGTCGGGGATGAGCAGTTCTTC	CSAEILAGVGDEQFF
TRBV19	few	TRBD2	TRBJ2-7	TGTGCCAGTAGTATCCGGGGCGGGAGGGTCTACGAGCAGTACTTC	CASSIRGGRVYEQYF
TRBV28	many	TRBD1	TRBJ1-1	TGTGCCAGCAGCTCGACAGGGTACACTGAAGCTTTCTTT	CASSSTGYTEAFF
TRBV24-1	many	TRBD1	TRBJ2-1	TGTGCCACCAGTGATTCTTGGACAGGGGCCCGATACAATGAGCAGTTCTTC	CATSDSWTGARYNEQFF
TRBV7-2	few	.	TRBJ1-2	TGTGCCAGCAAAAAAACGGGGGGCGCGGACTATGGCTACACCTTC	CASKKTGGADYGYTF
TRBV4-2	few	TRBD1	TRBJ2-3	TGTGCCAGCAGCCATACGACAGGGGGCCCCGGGGGAGATACGCAGTATTTT	CASSHTTGGPGGDTQYF
TRBV7-2	many	TRBD1	TRBJ1-2	TGTGCCAGCAGCCCGGACAGGGGGCTTGGCTACACCTTC	CASSPDRGLGYTF